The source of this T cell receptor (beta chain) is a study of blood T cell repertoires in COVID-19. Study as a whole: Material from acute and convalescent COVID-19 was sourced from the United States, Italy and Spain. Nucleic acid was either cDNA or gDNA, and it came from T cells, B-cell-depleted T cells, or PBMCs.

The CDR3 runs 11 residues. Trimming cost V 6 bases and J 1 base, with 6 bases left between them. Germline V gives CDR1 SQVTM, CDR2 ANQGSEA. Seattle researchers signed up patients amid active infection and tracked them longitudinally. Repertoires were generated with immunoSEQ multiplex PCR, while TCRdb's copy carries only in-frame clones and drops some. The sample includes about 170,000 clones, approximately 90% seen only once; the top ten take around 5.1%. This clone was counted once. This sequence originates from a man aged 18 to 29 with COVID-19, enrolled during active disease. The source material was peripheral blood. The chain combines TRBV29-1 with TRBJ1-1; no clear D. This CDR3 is CSVRENTEAFF. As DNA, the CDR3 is TGCAGCGTACGGGAGAACACTGAAGCTTTCTTT.